One and the same sample provided the 19 T cell receptor beta chains below, sequenced in a study of early T cells in non-severe SARS-CoV-2 infection. TCRdb re-analysed the 5' RACE reads in MiXCR, keeping a single row per CDR3 protein. There are about 59,000 distinct CDR3 sequences in the sample; over 10% occur only once, and roughly 9.3% lies in the top ten. Sequenced material: whole blood, taken at baseline. The origin of the receptors is an adult who was a healthcare worker with PCR-confirmed SARS-CoV-2 infection or an uninfected control (not recorded which).

This clonotype was seen a handful of times. The genes are TRBV7-6 and TRBJ2-7, with TRBD1 identical over 10 bases. CDR3 size: 12 residues. Germline V CDR1 and CDR2: SGHVS, FNYEAQ. With 4 bases clipped from V and 7 bases from J, the junction kept 1 base outside the gene matches. CDR3 sequence: CASSWTGGEQYF. CDR3 nucleotide sequence: TGTGCCAGCAGCTGGACAGGGGGTGAGCAGTACTTC. The entire variable domain, with the rest obtained from reference TRBV7-6 and TRBJ2-7, is as follows: GAGVSQSPRYKVTKRGQDVALRCDPISGHVSLYWYRQALGQGPEFLTYFNYEAQQDKSGLPNDRFSAERPEGSISTLTIQRTEQRDSAMYRCASSWTGGEQYFGPGTRLTVT.

This clonotype has more than one count but fewer than ten. The chain employs TRBV12-3 or TRBV12-4 and TRBJ1-5; no clear D. V was trimmed by 10 bases and J by 1 base, leaving 17 bases between them. The CDR3 is made up of 15 amino acids. The CDR3 sequence: CAISPTVGSNQPQHF. CDR3 sequence (DNA): TGTGCCATCTCACCAACCGTCGGGAGCAATCAGCCCCAGCATTTT.

The chain has TRBV5-1 and TRBJ1-2; the D gene is possibly TRBD1 (5 bases). The CDR3 is 16 residues long. The germline V gene has CDR1 SGHRS and CDR2 YFSETQ. V was cut by 3 bases and J by 0 bases, with 15 bases left in between. Here the CDR3 DNA reads TGCGCCAGCAGCTCTACCGCCGGGACGGCTAACTATGGCTACACCTTC. It translates to CASSSTAGTANYGYTF.

This clonotype occurred a few times. J is TRBJ1-5 and V is TRBV7-2; possibly TRBD1 for D (6 bases). This CDR3 is 13 amino acids long. CDR1 SGHTA and CDR2 FQGNSA come from the germline V gene. V gave up 5 bases and J gave up 8 bases, with 13 bases separating them. The CDR3 here is CASSQRGSKPQHF. As DNA, the CDR3 is TGTGCCAGCAGCCAGAGGGGGTCGAAGCCCCAGCATTTT.

The count of this clonotype is one. The chain carries TRBV16 and TRBJ1-2, with 9 bases lining up with TRBD1. This CDR3 has 15 amino acids. V lost 4 bases, J lost 8 bases, and 11 bases stayed unmatched. The germline CDR1 and CDR2 sequences are KGHSY and FQNENV. As DNA, the CDR3 is TGTGCCAGCAGCCTATCCCTGACAGGGGGGAACGGCTACACCTTC. Its protein product is CASSLSLTGGNGYTF.

The J gene is TRBJ2-3, the V gene TRBV20-1; unclear D gene. V was clipped by 0 bases and J by 0 bases, with 10 bases between them. CDR1 and CDR2 (germline): DFQATT, SNEGSKA (reference sequence). There are 15 residues in the CDR3. The CDR3 region is CSARDVGASTDTQYF. The CDR3 DNA is TGCAGTGCTAGAGATGTTGGTGCTAGCACAGATACGCAGTATTTT.

The chain is built from TRBV5-1 and TRBJ2-3; TRBD2 aligns across 14 bases. The CDR3 contains 16 residues. Germline V gene sequence: CDR1 SGHRS, CDR2 YFSETQ. After removal of 3 bases from V and 3 bases from J, the junction contained 3 bases not matched to a gene. CDR3 sequence reads: CASSSGLAGVTDTQYF. The CDR3 nucleotides read TGCGCCAGCAGCTCGGGACTAGCGGGGGTTACAGATACGCAGTATTTT.

This clonotype showed up just a few times. The chain couples TRBV10-3 to TRBJ2-7; D is perhaps TRBD1 (5 bases). The CDR3 extends over 12 amino acids. V dropped 3 bases and J dropped 9 bases, with 12 bases sitting between them. Germline-derived CDR1 and CDR2 are ENHRY and SYGVKD. CDR3 protein: CAISELQGWQYF. CDR3 bases: TGTGCCATCAGTGAACTTCAGGGTTGGCAGTACTTC.

This clonotype was seen repeatedly, ten times or more. The V and J genes are TRBV12-3 or TRBV12-4 and TRBJ1-2; 9 positions agree with TRBD1. CDR3 size: 15 residues. V gave up 5 bases and J gave up 8 bases; unmatched junction bases: 12. CDR3 amino acids: CASSIPGTGLRGYTF. CDR3 coding DNA: TGTGCCAGCAGTATCCCCGGGACAGGGCTTCGAGGCTACACCTTC.

The chain combines TRBV20-1 with TRBJ1-6; a possible D gene is TRBD1 (5 bases). V dropped 1 base and J dropped 3 bases, with 7 bases sitting between them. From germline, CDR1 is DFQATT and CDR2 SNEGSKA (reference sequence). The CDR3 runs to 14 residues. CDR3 DNA: TGCAGTGCTAGAGTCGGACACTATAATTCACCCCTCCACTTT. The encoded protein is CSARVGHYNSPLHF.

A word on this clonotype: At one boundary the junction diverges from the germline segment, which might be a read error. The chain is built from TRBV29-1 and TRBJ2-7; D unresolved. Germline lookup yields CDR1 SQVTM and CDR2 ANQGSEA. The CDR3 length is 12 residues. The DNA of the CDR3 is TGCAGCGTGGAAGACCGTTCCTACGAGCAGTACTTC. Translated, it gives CSVEDRSYEQYF.

This clonotype was seen more than once but under ten times. V gene TRBV7-3 combines with J gene TRBJ2-3; no definite D call. Between the trimmed V and J ends, which lost 4 bases and 5 bases, there was a span of 10 bases. CDR1 is SGHTA and CDR2 is FQGTGA in the germline V gene. The CDR3 is 13 residues long. The CDR3 reads CASSSTPQDTQYF. As DNA, the CDR3 is TGTGCCAGCAGCTCGACTCCACAAGATACGCAGTATTTT. Supplemented by reference TRBV7-3 and TRBJ2-3, the full variable domain reads GAGVSQTPSNKVTEKGKYVELRCDPISGHTALYWYRQSLGQGPEFLIYFQGTGAADDSGLPNDRFFAVRPEGSVSTLKIQRTERGDSAVYLCASSSTPQDTQYFGPGTRLTVL.

In its sample, this clonotype was seen a few times. This chain uses TRBV2 with TRBJ2-5; tentatively, D is TRBD1 (6 bases). V lost 5 bases and J 4 bases, leaving 14 bases between the germline ends. The CDR3 consists of 14 residues. In germline, CDR1 is SNHLY, CDR2 FYNNEI. CDR3 loop: CASSPDRSAETQYF. For the CDR3, the DNA is TGTGCCAGCAGTCCAGACAGGTCAGCAGAGACCCAGTACTTC.

Many counts were recorded for this clonotype. V gene TRBV6-6 combines with J gene TRBJ1-4; D not certain. The CDR3 is made up of 15 amino acids. Germline-derived CDR1 and CDR2 are MNHNY and SVGAGI (reference sequence). V lost 0 bases and J 5 bases, leaving 10 bases between the germline ends. CDR3 region: CASSYSRTPNEKLFF. The CDR3 nucleotides are TGTGCCAGCAGTTACTCGAGGACCCCCAATGAAAAACTGTTTTTT.

In this sample, this clonotype turned up many times. V is TRBV12-5 and J is TRBJ1-1; D is possibly TRBD1 (6 bases). The V end was cut by 2 bases, the J end by 11 bases, with 12 bases between. CDR1 is LGHNT and CDR2 is FRNRAP in the germline V gene. This CDR3 contains 12 residues. The chain's CDR3 is CASGLKGGTAFF. Here the CDR3 DNA reads TGTGCTAGTGGTTTGAAGGGGGGAACGGCTTTCTTT.

This clonotype has a handful of counts. The rearrangement links TRBV21-1 to TRBJ2-6; the DNA was not compared with TRBD2, the D call given in the table. TRBV21-1 is noted as a pseudogene. There are 16 residues in the CDR3. The CDR3 spells CASSPRRGPGANVLTF. The CDR3 region has the DNA TGTGCCAGCAGCCCGCGGAGGGGACCTGGGGCCAACGTCCTGACTTTC.

The chain combines TRBV20-1 with TRBJ1-1, with D possibly being TRBD1 (5 bases). CDR3 length: 13 residues. Germline V gene sequence: CDR1 DFQATT, CDR2 SNEGSKA (reference sequence). The V end lost 5 bases, the J end lost 0 bases, and 10 bases lay between the germline ends. CDR3 DNA: TGCAGTGCTTCGGGACGGGTGAACACTGAAGCTTTCTTT. Its protein is CSASGRVNTEAFF.

This clonotype was picked up a small number of times. V and J are TRBV27 and TRBJ2-3; D tentatively reads TRBD1 or TRBD2 (5 bases each). The V end lost 2 bases, the J end lost 1 base, and 13 bases lay between the germline ends. This CDR3 is built from 16 residues. CDR1 and CDR2 from the germline V gene are MNHEY and SMNVEV (reference sequence). The DNA for the CDR3 is TGTGCCAGCAGTTTAGTCCTCTGGGACCGCACAGATACGCAGTATTTT. It yields the protein CASSLVLWDRTDTQYF.

This clonotype was picked up a small number of times. This sequence joins TRBV4-2 and TRBJ1-2, with TRBD1 as a possible D gene (5 bases). Germline V gene lookup returns CDR1 LGHNA and CDR2 YNFKEQ. CDR3 length: 17 residues. Trimming removed 0 bases from V and 0 bases from J, with 14 bases in between. CDR3 sequence reads: CASSQDHRSPSNYGYTF. In nucleotides, the CDR3 is TGTGCCAGCAGCCAAGACCACAGGAGCCCCTCTAACTATGGCTACACCTTC.